This T cell receptor beta chain was documented in a study of T cells in Graves' hyperthyroidism and ophthalmopathy. Germline CDR1 and CDR2: MDHEN and SYDVKM. This CDR3 contains 13 residues. V lost 11 bases and J lost 7, with 20 bases in between. What was amplified from RNA transcripts were TCR beta CDR3 regions. The HTBI primer set was used in a first-round RT-PCR of the TCR CDR3. TCRdb called the multiplex PCR reads again in MiXCR, with one record for every CDR3 protein. Among about 710,000 distinct CDR3 sequences listed, roughly 15% were seen once. This clonotype was counted at least ten times. This receptor was identified in a man aged 18 to 30 with Graves' hyperthyroidism. Input material: blood. The chain joins TRBV28 to TRBJ2-5, with D perhaps matching TRBD1 (5 bases). The CDR3 region is CAPAGAAQGTQYF. The CDR3 nucleotides read TGTGCCCCCGCTGGGGCGGCCCAGGGGACCCAGTACTTC.